This T cell receptor (beta chain) is from a study of shared clonotypes between healthy human individuals (dated by TCRdb to 2020 to 2021). The study in broad terms: A few men and a couple of women, aged 18 to 49 years, made up the cohort. For each donor, CD4 naive and CD4 memory were each run on three plates, CD8 naive on two plates, and CD8 memory on one plate. To estimate repertoire size and how much clonotypes are shared between individuals, the study performed deep sequencing of blood TCR repertoires from five healthy adults. Libraries were prepared and TCR repertoires were sequenced by different laboratories using diverse techniques, in order to increase sequencing depth and limit assay-specific biases. Per donor, leukapheresis produced somewhere between about 0.94 and 9.5 billion PBMCs. The investigation overall reported the following: Rarefaction of sorted-subset datasets indicated incomplete sequencing despite the large sequencing depth. Compared with non-shared clonotypes, clonotypes shared by all four sorted-subset donors had higher generation probabilities. Because the study included only a small number of donors, the genetic and exposure-history diversity represented was limited. Only blood was sampled, and tissue TCR repertoires likely differ from those in blood. Estimated clonotype richness was generally larger for naive than for memory subsets. Pairwise subsampling led to the expectation that sequencing depth would affect the degree of clonotype sharing among donors. When several donors were compared, the shared fraction of clonotypes was 5% to 6.5% for naive CD4, around 3.6% for naive CD8, 2.3% for memory CD4, and 0.4% for memory CD8.

CD8 naive samples were obtained by positive selection for CCR7 among CD45RO-negative cells, yielding a CD45RA+CCR7+ population from which TemRA cells were excluded. Donors were healthy HIV-negative adults with no recently reported acute infections or vaccinations. Every donor was a Caucasian adult residing in Nashville, Tennessee, USA. After blood collection by leukapheresis, PBMCs were isolated using Ficoll-Histopaque density gradient centrifugation and then cryopreserved in the vapor phase of liquid nitrogen. Purity and quantity of every magnetically sorted T cell population were checked by analytical flow cytometry. From each sorted fraction, genomic DNA was isolated and quantified by UV absorbance on a Nanodrop 2000c. A word on this clone: No cognate antigen has been identified for it. No clone much larger than this one lies a single base away; base qualities are absent.

Using the deep immunoSEQ assay, TCR CDR3 regions were amplified from genomic DNA by multiplex PCR. Extracted genomic DNA from each cell subset was spread evenly across all wells of several immunoSEQ 96-well plates, with each plate serving as a replicate. For sorted subsets, 200 to 250 ng genomic DNA, equal to about 30,000 T cell genomes, was loaded into each replicate PCR. Purified libraries were measured with a Qubit 3.0 fluorometer, size-checked on a Bioanalyzer 2100, and measured again with the KAPA Library Quantification kit. Each immunoSEQ 96-well plate was sequenced on its own single-read 150-cycle Illumina NextSeq 550 flow cell. Per the authors' processing: Because only junctional sequences without quality scores were contained in the immunoSEQ output, filtering matching that applied to full-length reads could not be performed. Sequences were annotated with PyIR, a Python wrapper for IgBLAST v1.9, and V/J genes and CDR3 were assigned using IMGT germline references. Reads with weak V/J assignments (E-value above 1e-6), missing CDR3, stop codons, out-of-frame junctions, or ambiguous translated residues were removed. A V3J clonotype was defined by an identical inferred V gene, J gene, and CDR3 amino acid sequence. Percentage overlap between repertoires was calculated by dividing the number of shared unique clonotypes by the size of the smaller repertoire. RTK rarefaction, the Chao1 estimator, and Recon v2.1 estimates of unobserved clonotypes were used to assess repertoire richness. For all TCRbeta clonotypes obtained by the gDNA method from a handful of donors, generation probabilities were computed with OLGA. TCRdb's version of the immuneACCESS table is confined to in-frame rearrangements and falls short of the full clone set. An unresolved V gene accounts for under half of the shortfall where checked; the remainder is of unknown origin. D and trimming come from the DNA, and the V and J calls and clone size come from that table. The sample table lists 2 million or so clones, roughly 94% of them with a count of one. The ten largest clones add up to 0.85% to 1.3% of the sample.

Sequencing was carried out using naive CD8+ T cells sorted from blood. The cell subset or site label, as the study defines it: CD45RA+CCR7+. This TCR came from a man between 18 and 35 years old in good health.

The DNA sequence is as follows: TGTGCCAGCAGCTCTCTCTCCTCCGAGACCCAGTACTTC. Its coded protein is CASSSLSSETQYF. This chain is built from TRBV7-9 and TRBJ2-5; the D gene cannot be named for sure. V drops 4 bases and J drops 5 bases, leaving 11 bases in between. CDR3 length: 13 amino acids, cysteine to phenylalanine. The CDR3 DNA has 39 bases and is translated from base 1. CDR1 SEHNR and CDR2 FQNEAQ are derived from the germline V gene (reference sequence).